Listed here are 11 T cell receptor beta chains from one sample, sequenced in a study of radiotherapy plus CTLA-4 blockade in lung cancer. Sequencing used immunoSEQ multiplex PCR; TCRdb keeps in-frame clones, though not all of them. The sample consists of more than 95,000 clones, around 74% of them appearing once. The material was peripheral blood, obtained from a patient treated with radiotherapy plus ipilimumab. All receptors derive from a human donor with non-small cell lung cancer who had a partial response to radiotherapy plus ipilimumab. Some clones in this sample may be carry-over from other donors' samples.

In nucleotides, the CDR3 is TGTGCCAGCAGCGTGGGACTAATCACAGATACGCAGTATTTT. Protein product: CASSVGLITDTQYF. The chain carries TRBV9 and TRBJ2-3, with TRBD2 matching 7 bases. With 2 bases clipped from V and 2 bases from J, the junction kept 2 bases outside the gene matches. CDR1 and CDR2 from the germline V gene are SGDLS and YYNGEE. This CDR3 is 14 amino acids long.

The CDR3 region has the DNA TGTGCCAGCAGCTTAGGGGGGGGGACCACAGATACGCAGTATTTT. It translates to CASSLGGGTTDTQYF. The chain combines TRBV7-3 with TRBJ2-3, with 7 bases fitting TRBD2. The CDR3 has 15 amino acids. Unmatched junction bases numbered 4, after V lost 2 bases and J lost 2 bases. The V gene's germline CDR1 is SGHTA and CDR2 FQGTGA.

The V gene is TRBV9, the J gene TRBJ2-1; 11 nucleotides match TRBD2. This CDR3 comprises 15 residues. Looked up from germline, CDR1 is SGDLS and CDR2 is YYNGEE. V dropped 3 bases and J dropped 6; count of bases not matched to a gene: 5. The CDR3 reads CASSATGTSGNEQFF. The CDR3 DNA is TGTGCCAGCAGCGCGACCGGGACTAGCGGCAATGAGCAGTTCTTC.

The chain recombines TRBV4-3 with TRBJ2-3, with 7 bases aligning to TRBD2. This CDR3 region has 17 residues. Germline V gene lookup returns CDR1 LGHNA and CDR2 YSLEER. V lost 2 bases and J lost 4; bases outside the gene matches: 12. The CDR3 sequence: CASSQSLSRGWPDTQYF. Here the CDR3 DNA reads TGCGCCAGCAGCCAATCCCTCTCGCGGGGGTGGCCAGATACGCAGTATTTT.

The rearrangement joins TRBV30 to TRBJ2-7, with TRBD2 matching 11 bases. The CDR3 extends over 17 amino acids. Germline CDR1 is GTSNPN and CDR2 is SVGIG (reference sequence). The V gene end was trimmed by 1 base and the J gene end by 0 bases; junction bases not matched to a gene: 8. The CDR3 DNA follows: TGTGCCTGGAGTGGTCGTTATAGCGGGAGGGTCTCCTACGAGCAGTACTTC. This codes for CAWSGRYSGRVSYEQYF. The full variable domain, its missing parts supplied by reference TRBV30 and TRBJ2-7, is SQTIHQWPATLVQPVGSPLSLECTVEGTSNPNLYWYRQAAGRGLQLLFYSVGIGQISSEVPQNLSASRPQDRQFILSSKKLLLSDSGFYLCAWSGRYSGRVSYEQYFGPGTRLTVT.

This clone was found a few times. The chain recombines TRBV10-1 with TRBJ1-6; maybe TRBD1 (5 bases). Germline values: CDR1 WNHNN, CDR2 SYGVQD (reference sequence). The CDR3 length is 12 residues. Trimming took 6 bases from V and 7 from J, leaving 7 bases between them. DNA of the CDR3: TGCGCCAGCAGCCGGGGGAATTCACCCCTCCACTTT. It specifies CASSRGNSPLHF.

The CDR3 coding sequence is TGTGCCAGTAGAGGGCACGGACAGCACCAAGAGACCCAGTACTTC. Its protein is CASRGHGQHQETQYF. The chain has TRBV19 and TRBJ2-5; the D gene is possibly TRBD1 (6 bases). This CDR3 has 15 amino acids. V lost 6 bases to trimming and J lost 0 bases, with 14 bases between them. Germline V gene data show CDR1 as LNHDA and CDR2 as SQIVND (reference sequence).

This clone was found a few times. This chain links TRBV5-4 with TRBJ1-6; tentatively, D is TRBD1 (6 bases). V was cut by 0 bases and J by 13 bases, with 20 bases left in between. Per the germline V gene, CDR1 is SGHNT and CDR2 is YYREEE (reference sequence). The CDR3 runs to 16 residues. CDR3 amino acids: CASSLDRGTQGSPLHF. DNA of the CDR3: TGTGCCAGCAGCTTGGATAGAGGCACACAGGGCTCGCCCCTCCACTTT.

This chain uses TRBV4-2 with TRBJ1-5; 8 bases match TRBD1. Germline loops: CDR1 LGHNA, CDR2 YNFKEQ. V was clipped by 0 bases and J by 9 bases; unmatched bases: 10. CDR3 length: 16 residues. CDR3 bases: TGTGCCAGCAGCCAAGAGACAGGGGTCGCCACGGGGCCCCAGCATTTT. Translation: CASSQETGVATGPQHF.

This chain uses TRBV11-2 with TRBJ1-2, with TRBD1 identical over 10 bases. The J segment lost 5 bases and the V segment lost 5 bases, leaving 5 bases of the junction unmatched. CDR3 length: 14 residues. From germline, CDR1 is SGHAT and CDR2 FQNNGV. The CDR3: CASSLDRGGYGYTF. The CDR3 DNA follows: TGTGCCAGCAGCCTGGACAGGGGGGGATATGGCTACACCTTC.

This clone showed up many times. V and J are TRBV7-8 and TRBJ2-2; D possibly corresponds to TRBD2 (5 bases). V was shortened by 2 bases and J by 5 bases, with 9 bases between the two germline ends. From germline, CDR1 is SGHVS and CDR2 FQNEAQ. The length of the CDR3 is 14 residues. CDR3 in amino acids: CASSLSGLTGELFF. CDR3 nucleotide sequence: TGTGCCAGCAGCTTATCAGGACTGACCGGGGAGCTGTTTTTT.